The 3 T cell receptor beta chains presented below share a single source sample, sequenced in a study of metastatic and nonmetastatic thyroid tumors. There were no patients who had received any treatment before thyroid surgery. Using MiXCR, TCRdb reanalyzed the PCR reads. The sample holds fewer than 40,000 clones, approximately 51% seen once. The sequencing sample was made of tumor tissue. The receptors shown here come from a male donor with papillary thyroid cancer or a benign thyroid nodule (not recorded which). Some clones in this sample may be carry-over from other donors' samples.

The chain is built from TRBV24-1 and TRBJ2-3; 7 bases fit TRBD2. Losses at the gene ends were 9 bases for V and 1 base for J; bases not matched to a gene: 3. Germline V gives CDR1 KGHDR, CDR2 SFDVKD. The CDR3 contains 13 residues. For the CDR3, the DNA is TGTGCCACCGGGGAGGGAGGCACAGATACGCAGTATTTT. Encoded protein: CATGEGGTDTQYF.

This chain joins TRBV15 and TRBJ2-3, with 10 positions matching TRBD2. Trimming took 2 bases from V and 4 from J; bases not matched to a gene: 6. The germline V gene encodes CDR1 LNHNV and CDR2 YYDKDF (reference sequence). CDR3 length equals 16 residues. The CDR3 sequence is CATSRKRGGLSDTQYF. The DNA for the CDR3 is TGTGCCACCAGCAGAAAGCGGGGGGGCCTTTCAGATACGCAGTATTTT.

The chain has TRBV19 and TRBJ1-2, with 9 nucleotides matching TRBD1. This CDR3 has 16 amino acids. V trimming: 5 bases; J trimming: 4 bases; junction bases outside the gene matches: 11. The V gene's germline CDR1 is LNHDA and CDR2 SQIVND (reference sequence). Here the CDR3 reads CASSADGTGTFYGYTF. Written as DNA, the CDR3 is TGTGCCAGTAGTGCTGATGGGACAGGGACCTTCTATGGCTACACCTTC.